This T cell receptor beta chain was sequenced for a study of T-cell reconstitution after alpha-beta-depleted transplantation in children. General study results and limits: Elevated TCRbeta diversity at day 60 was traced, in some patients, to surviving recipient T cells and thymic progenitors. Several hundred rapidly expanded clones from non-depleted graft cells reportedly supplied alpha-beta T cells about two months post-transplant. T-cell counts and diversity were attributed mostly to newly produced T cells one year after transplant.

Concerning this clonotype: Its antigen is unknown.

V was clipped by 2 bases and J by 0 bases, with 11 bases between them. Germline-derived CDR1 and CDR2 are DFQATT and SNEGSKA (reference sequence). This CDR3 is 16 amino acids long. Unique molecular identifiers were incorporated during preparation of the TCRbeta library. MiXCR was run by TCRdb on the PCR reads, yielding one entry per CDR3 protein. This sample has hundreds of thousands of distinct CDR3 sequences; under 25% occur once, and the top ten carry roughly an eighth. The sequence came from a boy in the first two years of life who had a stem cell transplant for acute myeloid leukemia, so the T cells may come from the graft donor. V is TRBV20-1 and J is TRBJ2-6; D is undetermined. Sequenced material: PBMCs, mostly from graft donor cells, taken 360 days after TCRalphabeta/CD19-depleted stem cell transplant. The CDR3 DNA sequence: TGCAGTGCTAGAATTGATTACAGCTCTGGGGCCAACGTCCTGACTTTC. Translation gives CSARIDYSSGANVLTF.